Sequencing of this T cell receptor (beta chain) was carried out in a study of T cell changes during pregnancy in multiple sclerosis. Sequencing was performed with immunoSEQ multiplex PCR; in TCRdb, only in-frame clones are kept and a portion is missing. The table shows tens of thousands of clones, with around 90% occurring only once. The sequences come from CD4+ T cells from peripheral blood mononuclear cells, collected after pregnancy. This sequence was found in a female donor with multiple sclerosis, enrolled in a pregnancy study.

The CDR3 nucleotides read TGTGCCAGCAGCGTCAATAGCGGGGGGTCTAATGAGCAGTTCTTC. This encodes CASSVNSGGSNEQFF. The chain links TRBV9 to TRBJ2-1, with TRBD2 identical over 10 bases. This CDR3 is 15 amino acids long. CDR1 is SGDLS and CDR2 is YYNGEE in the germline V gene. V shed 2 bases, J shed 7 bases, and the junction held 6 bases outside the gene matches.